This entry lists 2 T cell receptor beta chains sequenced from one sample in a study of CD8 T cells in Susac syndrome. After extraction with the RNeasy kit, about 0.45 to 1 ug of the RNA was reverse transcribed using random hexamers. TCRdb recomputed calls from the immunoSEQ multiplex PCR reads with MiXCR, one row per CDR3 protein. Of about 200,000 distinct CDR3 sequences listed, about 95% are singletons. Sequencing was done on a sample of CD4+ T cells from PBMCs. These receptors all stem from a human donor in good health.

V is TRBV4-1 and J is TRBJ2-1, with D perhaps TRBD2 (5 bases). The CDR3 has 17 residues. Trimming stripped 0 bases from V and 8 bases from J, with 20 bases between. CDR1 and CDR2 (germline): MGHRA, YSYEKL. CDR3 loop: CASSQDRRIPIADEQFF. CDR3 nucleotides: TGCGCCAGCAGCCAAGATCGGAGGATTCCCATAGCCGATGAGCAGTTCTTC.

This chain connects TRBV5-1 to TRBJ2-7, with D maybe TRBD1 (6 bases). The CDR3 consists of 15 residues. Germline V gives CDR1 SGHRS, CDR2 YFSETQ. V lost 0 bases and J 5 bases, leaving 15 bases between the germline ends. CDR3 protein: CASSLASTPGDEQYF. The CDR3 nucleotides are TGCGCCAGCAGCTTGGCCTCGACGCCAGGGGACGAGCAGTACTTC.